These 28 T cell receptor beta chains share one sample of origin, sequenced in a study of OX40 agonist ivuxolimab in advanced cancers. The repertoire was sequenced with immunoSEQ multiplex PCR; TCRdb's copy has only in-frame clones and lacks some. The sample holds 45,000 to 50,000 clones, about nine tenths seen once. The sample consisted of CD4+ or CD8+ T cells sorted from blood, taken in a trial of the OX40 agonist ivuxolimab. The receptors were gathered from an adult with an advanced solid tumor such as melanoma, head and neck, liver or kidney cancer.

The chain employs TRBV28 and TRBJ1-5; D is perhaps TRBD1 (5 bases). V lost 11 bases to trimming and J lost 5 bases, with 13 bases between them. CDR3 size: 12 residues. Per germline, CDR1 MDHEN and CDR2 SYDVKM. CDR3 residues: CAVRTLDQPQHF. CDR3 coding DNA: TGTGCCGTCCGGACACTCGATCAGCCCCAGCATTTT.

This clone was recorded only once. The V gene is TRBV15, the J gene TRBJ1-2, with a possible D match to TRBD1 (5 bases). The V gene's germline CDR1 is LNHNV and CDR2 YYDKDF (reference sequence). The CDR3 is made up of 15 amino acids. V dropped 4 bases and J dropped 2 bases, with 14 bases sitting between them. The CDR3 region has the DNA TGTGCCACCAGCAAAACGGGACGCAGGAACTATGGCTACACCTTC. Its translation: CATSKTGRRNYGYTF.

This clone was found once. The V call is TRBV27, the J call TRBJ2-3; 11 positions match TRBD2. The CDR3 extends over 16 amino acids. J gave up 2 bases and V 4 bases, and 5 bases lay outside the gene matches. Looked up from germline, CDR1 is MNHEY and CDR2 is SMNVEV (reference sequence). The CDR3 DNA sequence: TGTGCCAGCAGTTCCTTAGCGGGGGGGCCCACAGATACGCAGTATTTT. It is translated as CASSSLAGGPTDTQYF.

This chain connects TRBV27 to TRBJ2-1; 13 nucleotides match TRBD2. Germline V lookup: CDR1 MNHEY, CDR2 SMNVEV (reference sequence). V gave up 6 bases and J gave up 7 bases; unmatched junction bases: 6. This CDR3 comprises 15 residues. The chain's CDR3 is CASSRGTSGVNEQFF. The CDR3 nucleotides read TGTGCCAGCAGCCGAGGGACTAGCGGGGTAAATGAGCAGTTCTTC.

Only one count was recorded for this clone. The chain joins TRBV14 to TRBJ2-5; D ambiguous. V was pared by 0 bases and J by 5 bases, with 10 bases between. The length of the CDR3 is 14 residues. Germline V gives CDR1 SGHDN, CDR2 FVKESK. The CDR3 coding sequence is TGTGCCAGCAGCCAAGATCGGCTGGTGGAGACCCAGTACTTC. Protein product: CASSQDRLVETQYF.

This CDR3 is CASSPGQGDYGYTF. CDR3 bases: TGTGCCAGCAGCCCCGGACAGGGGGATTATGGCTACACCTTC. V and J are TRBV5-4 and TRBJ1-2, with TRBD1 matching over 10 bases. Germline-derived CDR1 and CDR2 are SGHNT and YYREEE (reference sequence). There are 14 residues in the CDR3. Unmatched junction bases numbered 5, after V lost 4 bases and J lost 5 bases.

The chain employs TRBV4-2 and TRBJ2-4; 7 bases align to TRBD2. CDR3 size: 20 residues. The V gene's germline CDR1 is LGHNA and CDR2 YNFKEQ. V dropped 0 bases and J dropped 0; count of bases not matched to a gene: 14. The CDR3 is CASSQDRGTTLGLAKNIQYF. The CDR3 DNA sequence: TGTGCCAGCAGCCAAGACCGAGGGACTACGTTAGGCCTAGCCAAAAACATTCAGTACTTC.

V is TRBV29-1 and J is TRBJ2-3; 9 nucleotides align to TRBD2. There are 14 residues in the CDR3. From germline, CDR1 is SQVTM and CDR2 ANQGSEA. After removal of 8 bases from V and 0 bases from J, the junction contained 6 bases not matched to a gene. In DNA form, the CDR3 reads TGCAGCTCTAGCGGGGATGTTAGCACAGATACGCAGTATTTT. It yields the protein CSSSGDVSTDTQYF.

The CDR3 loop is CAWSAGITGELFF. CDR3 coding DNA: TGTGCCTGGAGTGCAGGGATCACCGGGGAGCTGTTTTTT. The chain joins TRBV30 to TRBJ2-2, with a tentative D call TRBD1 (5 bases). CDR1 GTSNPN and CDR2 SVGIG come from the germline V gene (reference sequence). V was pared by 1 base and J by 4 bases, with 7 bases between. The CDR3 sequence is 13 residues long.

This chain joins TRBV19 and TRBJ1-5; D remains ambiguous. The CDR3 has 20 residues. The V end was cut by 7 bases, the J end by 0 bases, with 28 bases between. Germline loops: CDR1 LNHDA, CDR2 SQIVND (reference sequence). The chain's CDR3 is CASTNMDPGAGPYSNQPQHF. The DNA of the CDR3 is TGTGCCAGTACTAATATGGACCCGGGAGCAGGACCCTATAGCAATCAGCCCCAGCATTTT.

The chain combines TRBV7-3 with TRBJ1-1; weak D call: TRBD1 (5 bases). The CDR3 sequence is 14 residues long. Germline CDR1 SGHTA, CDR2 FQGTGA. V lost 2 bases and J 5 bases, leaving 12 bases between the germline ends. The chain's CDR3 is CASSLRGPGTEAFF. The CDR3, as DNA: TGTGCCAGCAGCTTACGGGGTCCAGGGACTGAAGCTTTCTTT.

The CDR3: CASSLDMAANGYTF. CDR3 bases: TGTGCCAGCAGCTTAGATATGGCAGCTAATGGCTACACCTTC. The chain carries TRBV11-2 and TRBJ1-2; D uncertain. The CDR3 covers 14 residues. Germline CDR1 and CDR2: SGHAT and FQNNGV. V was trimmed by 0 bases and J by 6 bases, leaving 11 bases between them.

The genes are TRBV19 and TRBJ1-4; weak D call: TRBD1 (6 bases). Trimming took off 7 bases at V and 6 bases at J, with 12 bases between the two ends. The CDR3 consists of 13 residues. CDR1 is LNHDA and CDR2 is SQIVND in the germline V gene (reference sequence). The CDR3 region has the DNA TGTGCCAGTAAACAGGGATACGATGAAAAACTGTTTTTT. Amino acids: CASKQGYDEKLFF.

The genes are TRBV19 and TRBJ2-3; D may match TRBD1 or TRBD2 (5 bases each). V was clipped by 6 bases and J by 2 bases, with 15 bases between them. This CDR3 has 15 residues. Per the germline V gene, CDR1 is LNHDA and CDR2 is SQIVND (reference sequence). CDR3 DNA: TGTGCCAGTAGCCCTCAGGGCCGGGACACAGATACGCAGTATTTT. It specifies CASSPQGRDTDTQYF.

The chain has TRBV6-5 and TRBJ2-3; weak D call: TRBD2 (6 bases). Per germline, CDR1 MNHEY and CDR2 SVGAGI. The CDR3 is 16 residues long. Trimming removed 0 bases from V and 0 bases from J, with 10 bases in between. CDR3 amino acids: CASSYSPGGSTDTQYF. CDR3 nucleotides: TGTGCCAGCAGTTACTCCCCCGGGGGAAGCACAGATACGCAGTATTTT.

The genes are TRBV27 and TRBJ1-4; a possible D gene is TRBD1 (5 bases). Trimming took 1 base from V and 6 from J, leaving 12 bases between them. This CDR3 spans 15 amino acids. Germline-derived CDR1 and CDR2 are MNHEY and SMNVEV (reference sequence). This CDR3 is CASSLWGVGDEKLFF. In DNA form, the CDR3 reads TGTGCCAGCAGTTTATGGGGAGTAGGGGATGAAAAACTGTTTTTT.

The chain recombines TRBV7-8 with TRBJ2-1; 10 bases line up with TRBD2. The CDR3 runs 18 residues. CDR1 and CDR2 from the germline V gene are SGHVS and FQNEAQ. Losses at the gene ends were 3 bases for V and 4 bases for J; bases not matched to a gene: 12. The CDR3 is CASSFWDTSGDLYNEQFF. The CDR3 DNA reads TGTGCCAGCAGCTTTTGGGACACTAGCGGGGACCTATACAATGAGCAGTTCTTC.

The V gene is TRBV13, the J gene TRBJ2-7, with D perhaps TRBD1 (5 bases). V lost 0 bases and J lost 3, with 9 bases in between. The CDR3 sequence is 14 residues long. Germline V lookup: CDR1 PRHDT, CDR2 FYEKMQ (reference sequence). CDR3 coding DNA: TGTGCCAGCAGCTTAGGGCAGGGTCTCTACGAGCAGTACTTC. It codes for CASSLGQGLYEQYF.

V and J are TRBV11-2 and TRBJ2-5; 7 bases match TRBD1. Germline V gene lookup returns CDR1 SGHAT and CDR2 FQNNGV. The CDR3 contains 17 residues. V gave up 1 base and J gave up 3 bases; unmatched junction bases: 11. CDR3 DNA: TGTGCCAGCAGCTTAGGATCACGGGGACAGCAAGAAGAGACCCAGTACTTC. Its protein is CASSLGSRGQQEETQYF.

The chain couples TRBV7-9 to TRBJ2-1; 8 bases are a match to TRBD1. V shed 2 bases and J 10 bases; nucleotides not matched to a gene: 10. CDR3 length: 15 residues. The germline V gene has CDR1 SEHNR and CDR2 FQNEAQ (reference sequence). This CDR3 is CASSLTSDRALEQFF. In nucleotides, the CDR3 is TGTGCCAGCAGCTTAACTTCGGACAGGGCGTTAGAGCAGTTCTTC.

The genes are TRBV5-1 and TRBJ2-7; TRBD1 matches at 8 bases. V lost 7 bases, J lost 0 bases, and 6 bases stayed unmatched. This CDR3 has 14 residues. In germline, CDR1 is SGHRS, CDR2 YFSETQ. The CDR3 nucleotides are TGCGCCAGCGGACCCGGGACAGGCTCCTACGAGCAGTACTTC. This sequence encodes CASGPGTGSYEQYF. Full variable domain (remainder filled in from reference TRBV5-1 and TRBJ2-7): KAGVTQTPRYLIKTRGQQVTLSCSPISGHRSVSWYQQTPGQGLQFLFEYFSETQRNKGNFPGRFSGRQFSNSRSEMNVSTLELGDSALYLCASGPGTGSYEQYFGPGTRLTVT.

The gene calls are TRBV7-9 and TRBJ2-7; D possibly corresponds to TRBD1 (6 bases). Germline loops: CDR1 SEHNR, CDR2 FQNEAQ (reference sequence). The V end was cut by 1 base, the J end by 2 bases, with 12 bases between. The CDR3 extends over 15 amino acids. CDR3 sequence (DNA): TGTGCCAGCAGCTTAGGGGGGCAGGTTACCTACGAGCAGTACTTC. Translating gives CASSLGGQVTYEQYF.

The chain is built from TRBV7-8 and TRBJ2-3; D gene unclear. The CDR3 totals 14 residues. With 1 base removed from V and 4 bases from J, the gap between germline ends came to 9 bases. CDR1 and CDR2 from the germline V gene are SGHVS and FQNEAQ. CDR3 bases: TGTGCCAGCAGCTTAGAAGTATTGGCAGATACGCAGTATTTT. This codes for CASSLEVLADTQYF.

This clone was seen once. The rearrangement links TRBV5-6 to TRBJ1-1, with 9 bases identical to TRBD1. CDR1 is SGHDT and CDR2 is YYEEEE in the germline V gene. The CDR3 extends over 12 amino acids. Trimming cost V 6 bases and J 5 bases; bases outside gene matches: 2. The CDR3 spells CASNRGQTEAFF. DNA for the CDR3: TGTGCCAGCAACAGGGGGCAGACTGAAGCTTTCTTT.

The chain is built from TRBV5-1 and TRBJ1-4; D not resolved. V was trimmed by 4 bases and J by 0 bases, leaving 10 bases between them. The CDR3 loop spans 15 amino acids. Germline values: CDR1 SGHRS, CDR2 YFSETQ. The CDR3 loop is CASSHEGPTNEKLFF. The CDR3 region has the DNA TGCGCCAGCAGCCACGAGGGCCCAACTAATGAAAAACTGTTTTTT.

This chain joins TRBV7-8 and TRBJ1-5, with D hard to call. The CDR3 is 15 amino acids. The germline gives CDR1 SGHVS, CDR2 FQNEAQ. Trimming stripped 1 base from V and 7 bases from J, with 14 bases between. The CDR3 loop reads CASSLGETTTQPQHF. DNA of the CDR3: TGTGCCAGCAGCTTAGGAGAGACAACAACACAGCCCCAGCATTTT.

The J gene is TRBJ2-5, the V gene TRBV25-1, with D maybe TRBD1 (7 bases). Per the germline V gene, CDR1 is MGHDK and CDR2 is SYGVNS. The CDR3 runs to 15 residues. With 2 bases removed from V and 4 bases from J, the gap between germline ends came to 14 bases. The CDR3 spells CASSEGQGEVETQYF. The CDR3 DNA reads TGTGCCAGCAGTGAAGGGCAGGGGGAGGTAGAGACCCAGTACTTC. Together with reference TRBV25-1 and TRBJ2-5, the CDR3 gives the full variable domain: EADIYQTPRYLVIGTGKKITLECSQTMGHDKMYWYQQDPGMELHLIHYSYGVNSTEKGDLSSESTVSRIRTEHFPLTLESARPSHTSQYLCASSEGQGEVETQYFGPGTRLLVL.

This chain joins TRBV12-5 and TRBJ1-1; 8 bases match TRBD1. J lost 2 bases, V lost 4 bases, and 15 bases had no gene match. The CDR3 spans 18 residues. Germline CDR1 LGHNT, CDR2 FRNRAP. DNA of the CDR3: TGTGCTAGTGGTTGGATAGTAGGACAGGGTGAGGGAAACACTGAAGCTTTCTTT. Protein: CASGWIVGQGEGNTEAFF.